This T cell receptor beta chain stems from a study of T cell repertoires in cytomegalovirus infection. In germline, CDR1 is LGHNA, CDR2 YNFKEQ. V lost 4 bases, J lost 0 bases, and 13 bases stayed unmatched. The CDR3 is 18 residues long. TCRdb passed the reads through MiXCR, listing each CDR3 protein once. The sample has roughly 100,000 distinct CDR3 sequences; 16% are singletons. V usage is TRBV4-2 and J usage is TRBJ2-3, with 7 bases lining up with TRBD1. The sequenced sample was PBMCs. The TCR sequence derives from a human donor in good health (CMV status not recorded). Some clones in this sample may be carry-over from other donors' samples. The CDR3 nucleotides are TGTGCCAGCAGCCGAAGAGGGACAGTTCATACTAGCACAGATACGCAGTATTTT. Protein: CASSRRGTVHTSTDTQYF.